The clone carrying this T cell receptor beta chain was counted at least ten times. The antigen is undetermined. This record comes from a study of blood T cells in healthy people across ages. Study-wide results and limits: Naive CD4+ cells and diversity were both higher in long-lived donors than in aged donors.

This CDR3 has 14 residues. With 5 bases removed from V and 3 bases from J, the gap between germline ends came to 11 bases. The germline V gene encodes CDR1 MDHEN and CDR2 SYDVKM. With a J-beta primer mix and a sample-barcoded 5' primer, a second PCR ran about 7 to 12 cycles. MiXCR, run by TCRdb on the 5' RACE reads, gives a single entry per CDR3 protein. Among approximately 770,000 distinct CDR3 sequences listed, over 45% were seen once. This rearrangement joins TRBV28 to TRBJ2-1; D is undetermined. Sequencing used blood. This clonotype was obtained from a man under 40 in good health. The CDR3 region is CASSPLPRYNEQFF. The CDR3 nucleotides read TGTGCCAGCAGTCCCCTTCCCCGCTACAATGAGCAGTTCTTC. Looking up the rest from reference TRBV28 and TRBJ2-1 gives the full variable domain: DVKVTQSSRYLVKRTGEKVFLECVQDMDHENMFWYRQDPGLGLRLIYFSYDVKMKEKGDIPEGYSVSREKKERFSLILESASTNQTSMYLCASSPLPRYNEQFFGPGTRLTVL.